This is a list of T cell receptor beta chains from one sample in a study of blood T cell repertoires in COVID-19. Sequencing was performed with immunoSEQ multiplex PCR; in TCRdb, only in-frame clones are kept and a portion is missing. The sample consists of about 50,000 clones, more than 80% of them appearing once. Sequencing was carried out using peripheral blood. The receptors originated from a human donor in a cohort sampled during active COVID-19. Each CDR3 is given with its conserved first and last residue. The order of the fields is D gene, clone size, J gene, V gene, CDR3 protein, CDR3 DNA. D genes are given only for firm matches. Not every row has a clone size; where given, it reads once, few, many or a size class.

-	-	TRBJ1-3	TRBV19	CASSIDHVESVGNTIYF	TGTGCCAGTAGTATAGATCACGTCGAGTCCGTTGGAAACACCATATATTTT
TRBD1	-	TRBJ1-4	TRBV9	CASSAFGTGDEKLFF	TGTGCCAGCAGCGCATTCGGGACAGGGGATGAAAAACTGTTTTTT
-	-	TRBJ1-2	TRBV19	CASNPDSMFGYTF	TGTGCCAGTAACCCGGACAGCATGTTTGGCTACACCTTC
-	-	TRBJ1-1	TRBV5-5	CASSLTANTEAFF	TGTGCCAGCAGCCTGACAGCGAACACTGAAGCTTTCTTT
-	-	TRBJ1-1	TRBV5-1	CASSGVGVENTEAFF	TGCGCCAGCAGCGGGGTGGGAGTAGAAAACACTGAAGCTTTCTTT
TRBD1	-	TRBJ2-7	TRBV24-1	CATSEAGQEYEQYF	TGTGCCACCAGTGAGGCGGGACAGGAATACGAGCAGTACTTC
TRBD1	-	TRBJ1-1	TRBV4-2	CASSQVDQGAFTEAFF	TGTGCCAGCAGCCAAGTGGACCAGGGGGCTTTCACTGAAGCTTTCTTT
-	-	TRBJ1-5	TRBV20-1	CSASEGAGGSNQPQHF	TGCAGTGCTAGTGAAGGCGCGGGTGGAAGCAATCAGCCCCAGCATTTT
TRBD2	-	TRBJ2-3	TRBV6-2/TRBV6-3	CASSYGSFGGFTDTQYF	TGTGCCAGCAGTTACGGATCTTTCGGGGGGTTCACAGATACGCAGTATTTT
TRBD1	-	TRBJ2-7	TRBV9	CASSRQGDSYEQYF	TGTGCCAGCTCGAGACAGGGAGACTCCTACGAGCAGTACTTC
TRBD2	-	TRBJ2-1	TRBV4-3	CASRGTSDSYNEQFF	TGCGCCAGCAGGGGGACTAGCGACTCCTACAATGAGCAGTTCTTC
TRBD2	-	TRBJ2-5	TRBV29-1	CSRAGGGIQETQYF	TGCAGCAGAGCGGGAGGGGGGATCCAAGAGACCCAGTACTTC
-	-	TRBJ2-1	TRBV7-9	CASSKGQWNEQFF	TGTGCCAGCAGCAAGGGACAATGGAATGAGCAGTTCTTC
-	-	TRBJ2-1	TRBV6-2/TRBV6-3	CASSKLGNEQFF	TGTGCCAGCAGTAAACTAGGAAATGAGCAGTTCTTC
-	-	TRBJ2-2	TRBV28	CASSIGDRGANTGLKLFF	TGTGCCAGCAGTATAGGGGACCGGGGGGCGAACACCGGCTTGAAGCTGTTTTTT
-	-	TRBJ2-7	TRBV6-2/TRBV6-3	CASSHNTYEQYF	TGTGCCAGCAGTCACAATACCTACGAGCAGTACTTC
TRBD2	-	TRBJ2-1	TRBV7-2	CASSFIASGILPYNEQFF	TGTGCCAGCAGCTTCATAGCTAGCGGGATCCTTCCCTACAATGAGCAGTTCTTC
-	-	TRBJ1-1	TRBV12-3/TRBV12-4	CASSYGGAEAFF	TGTGCCAGCAGTTATGGGGGCGCTGAAGCTTTCTTT
TRBD2	-	TRBJ2-1	TRBV6-1	CASSDRGLAGEVGEQFF	TGTGCCAGCAGTGACAGGGGACTAGCGGGAGAAGTGGGTGAGCAGTTCTTC
-	-	TRBJ2-5	TRBV5-5	CASSSGGGRGTQYF	TGTGCCAGCAGCTCAGGTGGAGGCCGAGGGACCCAGTACTTC
TRBD1	few	TRBJ1-5	TRBV4-3	CASSQDQQGARQPQHF	TGCGCCAGCAGCCAAGATCAACAGGGGGCCCGGCAGCCCCAGCATTTT
TRBD2	-	TRBJ2-1	TRBV13	CASSYSLAGVNYNEQFF	TGTGCCAGCAGCTATTCTTTAGCGGGGGTGAACTACAATGAGCAGTTCTTC